This TCR beta chain was obtained from a study of T cells in Graves' hyperthyroidism and ophthalmopathy. About this clonotype: A much larger clone sits a single nucleotide away, making a read error possible.

The investigators amplified TCR beta CDR3 regions from RNA transcripts. A first-round RT-PCR of the TCR CDR3 used the HTBI primer set. TCRdb recomputed calls from the multiplex PCR reads with MiXCR, one row per CDR3 protein. This sample has some 270,000 distinct CDR3 sequences, with approximately 24% found just once. The CDR3 length is 13 residues. This sequence joins TRBV12-3 or TRBV12-4 and TRBJ1-5, with no clear D. This TCR derives from a woman aged 35 to 49 with Graves' ophthalmopathy. Sequencing used blood. The CDR3 region is CASSLVQYRPQHF. The CDR3 region has the DNA TGTGCCAGCAGCTTAGTACAGTATCGGCCCCAGCATTTT.